The clone carrying this T cell receptor beta chain was detected only a few times. The isolated RNA, all of it, was reverse transcribed, so expressed TCRB transcripts were what got sequenced. Sequencing used immunoSEQ multiplex PCR; TCRdb keeps in-frame clones, though not all of them. Of roughly 170,000 clones listed, around 13% are singletons. The authors sorted CD4+ naive, central memory, regulatory and stem cell-like memory cells via CD45RO/CCR7/CD25/CD127/CD95/CD27. Every sorted population was more than 98% pure. CDR3 size: 14 residues. Trimming removed 5 bases from V and 8 bases from J, with 15 bases in between. Per germline, CDR1 LGHNA and CDR2 YNFKEQ. The sample originates from a study of beta chain features in type 1 diabetes.

The source of this sequence is a woman between 18 and 29 years old in good health. The chain carries TRBV4-2 and TRBJ1-4; D may be TRBD1 (5 bases). The sequencing sample was made of central memory CD4+ T cells from blood. The CDR3 is CASSLGQGTEKLFF. The CDR3 DNA sequence: TGTGCCAGCAGCTTAGGGCAGGGAACAGAAAAACTGTTTTTT.